The TCR beta chain described here comes from a study of shared clonotypes between healthy human individuals. Using immunoSEQ multiplex PCR, the repertoire was profiled, and TCRdb retains in-frame clones only, with some absent. The data contain roughly 1,000,000 clones, around three quarters of them singletons. Per germline, CDR1 SGHDT and CDR2 YYEEEE. CDR3 length equals 15 residues. The ends lost 3 bases at V and 3 bases at J; junction bases unmatched: 7. The chain couples TRBV5-6 to TRBJ2-7; TRBD2 matches 9 bases. This clonotype originated in a man aged 18-30 years in good health. Some clones in this sample may be carry-over from other donors' samples. Sequenced: memory CD4+ T cells from PBMCs. Subset given: CD45RA-negative fraction. The CDR3 is CASSWLAGPNYEQYF. As DNA, the CDR3 is TGTGCCAGCAGCTGGCTAGCGGGACCAAACTACGAGCAGTACTTC.